These 20 T cell receptor beta chains share one sample of origin, sequenced in a study of T cell repertoires in cytomegalovirus infection. TCRdb re-called the reads through MiXCR, storing one row per CDR3 protein. Of 450,000 to 600,000 distinct CDR3 sequences in the sample, about two fifths were seen once. No antigen has been assigned to these receptors. Sequences were derived from cultured PBMCs, sampled from culture after CMV antigen stimulation. These receptors were taken from a human donor in good health (CMV status not recorded). Some clones in this sample may be carry-over from other donors' samples.

The gene calls are TRBV19 and TRBJ2-3; unclear D gene. V lost 7 bases and J 4 bases, leaving 18 bases between the germline ends. The CDR3 consists of 15 residues. CDR1 and CDR2 from the germline V gene are LNHDA and SQIVND (reference sequence). CDR3 in amino acids: CASTRWARSPDTQYF. The CDR3 region has the DNA TGTGCCAGTACGCGGTGGGCTCGTAGCCCAGATACGCAGTATTTT.

The rearrangement links TRBV10-3 to TRBJ1-5; D is uncertain. The germline V and J ends were trimmed by 0 bases and 5 bases, with 2 bases remaining between them. The CDR3 totals 12 residues. Germline lookup yields CDR1 ENHRY and CDR2 SYGVKD. CDR3 residues: CAISESDQPQHF. CDR3 nucleotides: TGTGCCATCAGTGAGTCTGATCAGCCCCAGCATTTT.

The chain joins TRBV30 to TRBJ1-1; no reliable D call. CDR1 and CDR2 (germline): GTSNPN, SVGIG (reference sequence). The V gene lost 2 bases and the J gene lost 3 bases, with 16 bases spanning the gap. This CDR3 has 15 residues. The CDR3 DNA follows: TGTGCCTGGAGTCGTTTGATCGGGCGGCACACTGAAGCTTTCTTT. It codes for CAWSRLIGRHTEAFF.

The chain carries TRBV7-2 and TRBJ2-3; D is perhaps TRBD1 or TRBD2 (6 bases each). Germline-derived CDR1 and CDR2 are SGHTA and FQGNSA. Trimming left V 4 bases short and J 6 bases short, with 17 bases between. The CDR3 runs to 15 residues. The CDR3 DNA reads TGTGCCAGCAGCTCTACAGGGTCCCGGGGGGATACGCAGTATTTT. Translation: CASSSTGSRGDTQYF.

The chain joins TRBV4-1 to TRBJ1-2, with 9 bases identical to TRBD1. The CDR3 loop spans 15 amino acids. V lost 1 base, J lost 4 bases, and 4 bases stayed unmatched. The V gene's germline CDR1 is MGHRA and CDR2 YSYEKL. The CDR3 reads CASSQGPGQGYGYTF. CDR3 bases: TGCGCCAGCAGCCAAGGTCCGGGACAGGGCTATGGCTACACCTTC.

V is TRBV7-2 and J is TRBJ2-2, with 15 bases aligning to TRBD2. CDR1 SGHTA and CDR2 FQGNSA come from the germline V gene. The CDR3 totals 19 residues. Germline trimming cut 2 bases from V and 6 bases from J; bases unmatched to any gene: 10. In nucleotides, the CDR3 is TGTGCCAGCAGCTTACGGACTAGCGGGAGGGCAGGGGGCGCCGGGGAGCTGTTTTTT. Translating gives CASSLRTSGRAGGAGELFF.

This chain connects TRBV6-6 to TRBJ2-3; D ambiguous. The CDR3 covers 15 residues. Germline lookup yields CDR1 MNHNY and CDR2 SVGAGI (reference sequence). V was shortened by 0 bases and J by 3 bases, with 10 bases between the two germline ends. The CDR3 DNA sequence: TGTGCCAGCAGTTACTCTACCGGAGTAACAGATACGCAGTATTTT. Its protein product is CASSYSTGVTDTQYF.

The J gene is TRBJ1-5, the V gene TRBV12-5; D is unresolved. Between the trimmed V and J ends, which lost 4 bases and 0 bases, there was a span of 10 bases. Germline CDR1 LGHNT, CDR2 FRNRAP. This CDR3 is built from 15 residues. CDR3 protein: CASGWNTDSNQPQHF. In DNA, the CDR3 is TGTGCTAGTGGTTGGAACACAGATAGCAATCAGCCCCAGCATTTT.

This chain connects TRBV11-2 to TRBJ1-2; D might be TRBD1 (6 bases). From germline, CDR1 is SGHAT and CDR2 FQNNGV. V was shortened by 0 bases and J by 4 bases, with 12 bases between the two germline ends. The CDR3 has 15 amino acids. CDR3 in amino acids: CASSLDSQGGYGYTF. DNA of the CDR3: TGTGCCAGCAGCTTAGACTCACAGGGCGGCTATGGCTACACCTTC.

J is TRBJ1-5 and V is TRBV2; possible D gene TRBD1, 5 bases. From germline, CDR1 is SNHLY and CDR2 FYNNEI. The CDR3 loop spans 15 amino acids. With 8 bases removed from V and 1 base from J, the gap between germline ends came to 15 bases. CDR3: CASRHFGGSNQPQHF. CDR3 in DNA: TGTGCCAGCCGACACTTCGGGGGGAGCAATCAGCCCCAGCATTTT. The full variable domain, with the rest looked up from reference TRBV2 and TRBJ1-5, is EPEVTQTPSHQVTQMGQEVILRCVPISNHLYFYWYRQILGQKVEFLVSFYNNEISEKSEIFDDQFSVERPDGSNFTLKIRSTKLEDSAMYFCASRHFGGSNQPQHFGDGTRLSIL.

The chain uses TRBV20-1 and TRBJ2-7; D possibly corresponds to TRBD2 (6 bases). From germline, CDR1 is DFQATT and CDR2 SNEGSKA (reference sequence). CDR3 length: 14 residues. Trimming took off 6 bases at V and 0 bases at J, with 15 bases between the two ends. CDR3 nucleotide sequence: TGCAGTGCGACGGCGAGCGGGTACTCCTACGAGCAGTACTTC. Translating gives CSATASGYSYEQYF.

This chain joins TRBV6-2 or TRBV6-3 and TRBJ2-7; 12 bases map to TRBD1. Germline V lookup: CDR1 MNHEY, CDR2 SVGEGT. With 2 bases clipped from V and 5 bases from J, the junction kept 13 bases outside the gene matches. The CDR3 has 18 amino acids. CDR3 sequence: CASSYGTGGPSSGNEQYF. The CDR3 bases are TGTGCCAGCAGTTACGGGACAGGGGGCCCCTCGTCAGGGAACGAGCAGTACTTC.

The chain is built from TRBV7-2 and TRBJ1-5, with TRBD1 as a possible D gene (6 bases). The CDR3 runs 15 residues. Germline CDR1 reads SGHTA; CDR2 reads FQGNSA. With 2 bases removed from V and 7 bases from J, the gap between germline ends came to 15 bases. The CDR3 protein is CASSLRGGERQPQHF. As DNA, the CDR3 is TGTGCCAGCAGCTTAAGGGGGGGGGAGAGACAGCCCCAGCATTTT.

The sample holds a few counts of this clonotype. The rearrangement links TRBV7-2 to TRBJ2-5; D is unresolved. The CDR3 spans 13 residues. Germline assignment: CDR1 SGHTA and CDR2 FQGNSA. Trimming took off 5 bases at V and 4 bases at J, with 11 bases between the two ends. CDR3 loop: CASSATNLETQYF. The CDR3 DNA reads as TGTGCCAGCAGCGCAACTAATCTAGAGACCCAGTACTTC.

The chain is built from TRBV7-2 and TRBJ2-3; 9 bases agree with TRBD2. Germline V gene lookup returns CDR1 SGHTA and CDR2 FQGNSA. J gave up 0 bases and V 3 bases, and 10 bases lay outside the gene matches. This CDR3 is 18 amino acids long. DNA of the CDR3: TGTGCCAGCAGCTTTCTAGCGGGGACACTTTATAGCACAGATACGCAGTATTTT. It yields the protein CASSFLAGTLYSTDTQYF.

This chain connects TRBV11-2 to TRBJ1-1; a weak D match, TRBD1 (5 bases). CDR3 length: 15 residues. Germline V gene sequence: CDR1 SGHAT, CDR2 FQNNGV. V dropped 1 base and J dropped 5 bases, with 14 bases sitting between them. The DNA for the CDR3 is TGTGCCAGCAGCTTAGTGGTACGGGGGGATACTGAAGCTTTCTTT. Protein product: CASSLVVRGDTEAFF.

The V call is TRBV28, the J call TRBJ1-4; possible D gene TRBD1, 5 bases. The V end was cut by 2 bases, the J end by 1 base, with 8 bases between. In germline, CDR1 is MDHEN, CDR2 SYDVKM. The CDR3 is 15 amino acids. The CDR3 coding sequence is TGTGCCAGCAGTTTAGGGACGGGAACTAATGAAAAACTGTTTTTT. It codes for CASSLGTGTNEKLFF.

This sequence joins TRBV7-9 and TRBJ1-2, with D hard to call. The CDR3 is 16 amino acids. In germline, CDR1 is SEHNR, CDR2 FQNEAQ (reference sequence). V was clipped by 2 bases and J by 2 bases, with 15 bases between them. CDR3 DNA sequence: TGTGCCAGCAGCTTACCAGAAACGCTGAGGAACTATGGCTACACCTTC. Encoded protein: CASSLPETLRNYGYTF.

The chain joins TRBV20-1 to TRBJ1-5; the D is unclear. The CDR3 is made up of 13 amino acids. Trimming removed 3 bases from V and 5 bases from J, with 11 bases in between. The germline V gene encodes CDR1 DFQATT and CDR2 SNEGSKA (reference sequence). CDR3 protein: CSARATADQPQHF. The CDR3 DNA sequence: TGCAGTGCTAGGGCGACTGCGGATCAGCCCCAGCATTTT.

The rearrangement links TRBV5-4 to TRBJ2-7, with D perhaps TRBD1 (5 bases). Trimming took off 4 bases at V and 2 bases at J, with 13 bases between the two ends. CDR3 length: 14 residues. Germline V gene sequence: CDR1 SGHNT, CDR2 YYREEE (reference sequence). CDR3 sequence reads: CASSNWGTTYEQYF. In DNA form, the CDR3 reads TGTGCCAGCAGCAACTGGGGCACCACCTACGAGCAGTACTTC.